The entry below gives a single T cell receptor beta chain sequence along with its context. This sample stems from a study of PD-L1 blockade in urothelial cancer. At the level of the study: Men with urothelial cancer arising in the bladder made up twenty-five of 29 patients.

Produced via immunoSEQ multiplex PCR; TCRdb's table is partial and in-frame only. The sample includes 20,000 to 25,000 clones, less than 85% of them seen just once. As to time point: peripheral blood 6 weeks after treatment start. All patients handed over anywhere from 1 to 8 samples, pretreatment and on-treatment. Trimming cost V 4 bases and J 5 bases, with 11 bases left between them. This CDR3 comprises 13 residues. Germline CDR1 is SEHNR and CDR2 is FQNEAQ (reference sequence). The J gene is TRBJ2-5, the V gene TRBV7-9; D is undetermined. The receptor was derived from an older man with urothelial cancer. Sequenced material: PBMCs, taken around atezolizumab (anti-PD-L1) treatment. The CDR3: CASSYRVIETQYF. The CDR3 DNA reads TGTGCCAGCAGCTACCGGGTCATCGAGACCCAGTACTTC.